The T cell receptor beta chain under discussion was sequenced for a study of Graves' ophthalmopathy and Graves' hyperthyroidism. The wider study: Peripheral blood was gathered at the point of initial diagnosis, before any treatment started. Points from the study as a whole: Also, most clonotypes expanded in the thyroid above 0.001 frequency appeared in blood. Ophthalmopathy progression cases were predicted by the model with 70.59% sensitivity and less than 85% specificity.

This CDR3 region has 16 residues. The V gene's germline CDR1 is MNHEY and CDR2 SVGEGT. Trimming removed 0 bases at V and 3 bases at J, with 15 bases between. Beta-chain TCR CDR3 regions were amplified from RNA transcripts. RT-PCR with HTBI primers came first, then second-round multiplex PCR. TCRdb used MiXCR to reprocess the multiplex PCR reads, holding one entry per CDR3 protein. The sample includes 200,000 to 250,000 distinct CDR3 sequences, around 28% of them seen just once. Clinicians diagnosed using symptoms, serum thyroxine, TRAb, thyroid ultrasound and orbital computed tomography. The sample holds a few counts of this clonotype. Antigen specificity is unknown.

The sequencing input was peripheral blood. This sequence joins TRBV6-2 or TRBV6-3 and TRBJ2-7; D uncertain. The sequence derives from a man between 45 and 60 years old with Graves' ophthalmopathy. The CDR3 bases are TGTGCCAGCAGTTACTCGTCGGTAGCCGGCGACTACGAGCAGTACTTC. This gives the protein CASSYSSVAGDYEQYF.